A selection of T cell receptor beta chains follows, all from one sample in a study of blood T cell repertoires in COVID-19. Here immunoSEQ multiplex PCR was the method, and the copy in TCRdb shows in-frame clones only, minus some. Of 240,000 or so clones listed, just under 85% are singletons. Sequencing was done on a sample of peripheral blood. Receptors were obtained from a woman over 75 with acute or convalescent COVID-19. Each CDR3 is given with its conserved first and last residue. A D gene is named only where the DNA matches it firmly. Clone size is given for some rows only: seen once, a few or many times, or a class if the clone is expanded.

j_call v_call clone_size d_call cdr3_nt cdr3_aa
TRBJ2-3 TRBV20-1 . TRBD2 TGCAGTGCGAGTGGACTAGCGGGGTCAGATACGCAGTATTTT CSASGLAGSDTQYF
TRBJ1-2 TRBV6-1 . TRBD1 TGTGCCAGCAGTGAAGCGGAGGACAGGGGGAGTGGCTACACCTTC CASSEAEDRGSGYTF
TRBJ1-2 TRBV7-2 . . TGTGCCAGCAGCTTACAACCATCACAAAGTGGCTACACCTTC CASSLQPSQSGYTF
TRBJ2-1 TRBV5-6 . TRBD2 TGTGCCAGCAGCGTTAGCGGGAGGGCCTACAATGAGCAGTTCTTC CASSVSGRAYNEQFF
TRBJ2-5 TRBV20-1 . . TGCAGTGCTAGCTTCCGAGAGACCCAGTACTTC CSASFRETQYF
TRBJ1-5 TRBV28 once TRBD1 TGTGCCAGCAGCACCGGGACAGGGAGATTTAGCAATCAGCCCCAGCATTTT CASSTGTGRFSNQPQHF
TRBJ2-3 TRBV7-2 . . TGTGCCAGCAGCTTAGCGGGGGGTGATACGCAGTATTTT CASSLAGGDTQYF
TRBJ2-1 TRBV19 . TRBD2 TGTGCCAGTATTGGAGCGGGAGGAACCTACAATGAGCAGTTCTTC CASIGAGGTYNEQFF
TRBJ2-7 TRBV2 . TRBD1 TGTGCCAGCAGTGTTGCCAGGGGGCTGTACGAGCAGTACTTC CASSVARGLYEQYF
TRBJ1-2 TRBV2 . TRBD1 TGTGCCAGCCGTACAGGGGGGAAAGGCTACACCTTC CASRTGGKGYTF
TRBJ1-5 TRBV10-3 . TRBD1 TGTGCCATCAGTGACAGGGGACAGGGGGCCCTTCAGCCCCAGCATTTT CAISDRGQGALQPQHF
TRBJ1-4 TRBV6-2/TRBV6-3 . . TGTGCCAGCAGCCGGGGGAGGGACGGAGAAAAACTGTTTTTT CASSRGRDGEKLFF
TRBJ2-1 TRBV15 few TRBD2 TGTGCCACCAGCGGAGGAGCTAGCGGATACAATGAGCAGTTCTTC CATSGGASGYNEQFF
TRBJ1-2 TRBV12-5 . TRBD1 TGTGCTAGTGCTCGTAACTCCAACAGGGGCAACTATGGCTACACCTTC CASARNSNRGNYGYTF
TRBJ1-1 TRBV30 . . TGTGCCTGGAGTGTACGTCGATTACAGTACCAGGGTGGGGCTTTCTTT CAWSVRRLQYQGGAFF
TRBJ1-1 TRBV2 . . TGTGCCAGCAAGGTTCAGGCGCTTAACACTGAAGCTTTCTTT CASKVQALNTEAFF
TRBJ2-1 TRBV6-2/TRBV6-3 . TRBD2 TGTGCCAGCAGTCAACTAGCGGGGGCCTACAATGAGCAGTTCTTC CASSQLAGAYNEQFF